Here is one T cell receptor beta chain with its context. TCRdb re-called the 5' RACE reads through MiXCR, storing one row per CDR3 protein. The sample has 80,000 to 130,000 distinct CDR3 sequences; around 10% are singletons. The data were taken from a study of T-cell memory formation after mild COVID-19. About the study: TCR clusters were mostly confined to one donor each.

Trimming shortened V by 4 bases and J by 1 base, and 14 bases separated the two germline ends. There are 16 residues in the CDR3. Germline-derived CDR1 and CDR2 are LGHDT and YNNKEL (reference sequence). The clonotype was recovered from a man aged 18 to 30 who had mild COVID-19 (a few samples of this study predate the infection). Cell type and time point are not known. The chain uses TRBV3-1 and TRBJ1-5; TRBD1 is a possible D gene (6 bases). The sample was PBMCs or a T cell subset sorted from them (not recorded which). CDR3 region: CASSLGQSTSNQPQHF. CDR3 DNA sequence: TGTGCCAGCAGCCTCGGACAGAGCACCAGCAATCAGCCCCAGCATTTT.